Sequencing of this TCR beta chain was carried out in a study of blood T cell repertoires in COVID-19. Only one count was recorded for this clone. Original analysis: The authors estimated nucleated cell counts from reference gene primer amplification. TCRdb's table, derived via immunoSEQ multiplex PCR, lists solely in-frame clones and lacks some. That table gives V, J and clone size, and the DNA gave D and trimming. The table includes some 140,000 clones, around 85% detected once. CDR3 length equals 13 residues. Trimming took 8 bases from V and 6 from J; bases not matched to a gene: 3. Germline loops: CDR1 SGHTA, CDR2 FQGNSA.

The TCR comes from a woman aged 45-59 years who had recovered from COVID-19. V is TRBV7-2 and J is TRBJ1-6; 8 bases map to TRBD1. Input material: peripheral blood. CDR3 in amino acids: CASGGQANSPLHF. The CDR3 coding sequence is TGTGCCAGCGGGGGACAGGCTAATTCACCCCTCCACTTT.